Here is one T cell receptor beta chain with its context. Profiling relied on immunoSEQ multiplex PCR, and the TCRdb table lists in-frame clones only, not all of them. The table shows approximately 220,000 clones, with around 82% occurring only once. The sample belongs to a study of blood T cell repertoires in COVID-19. The CDR3 extends over 16 amino acids. The clonotype was recovered from a woman aged 70-85 years with acute or convalescent COVID-19. V gene TRBV21-1 combines with J gene TRBJ1-2; TRBD1 was called by the table and not checked on the DNA. TRBV21-1 is a recognized pseudogene. Sequenced input: peripheral blood. The chain's CDR3 is CASSCRDRDLNYGYTF. CDR3 DNA sequence: TGTGCCAGCAGCTGTAGGGACAGGGACCTTAACTATGGCTACACCTTC.